Sequencing of this TCR beta chain was carried out in a study of T-cell memory formation after mild COVID-19. At the level of the study: Largely, TCR clusters stayed within a single donor. General study points: CM and EM subsets held most contracting CD4+ clones; EMRA held CD8+ ones. Proof of SARS-CoV-2 specificity was absent for the second-wave clones that crested on day 37.

Constant-segment primers were used for 5'RACE, and the resulting TCR alpha and TCR beta cDNA libraries carried sample barcodes and UMIs. TCRdb used MiXCR to reprocess the 5' RACE reads, holding one entry per CDR3 protein. In the table there are approximately 230,000 distinct CDR3 sequences, 16% of which are singletons. This clonotype was seen at least ten times. Antigen specificity is unknown. The CDR3 consists of 14 residues. CDR1 and CDR2 (germline): SGHTA, FQGNSA. V lost 2 bases and J 8 bases, leaving 16 bases between the germline ends. The receptor was isolated from a man between 18 and 29 years old who had mild COVID-19 (a few samples of this study predate the infection). Cell type and time point are not known. Sample: PBMCs or a T cell subset sorted from them (not recorded which). This chain connects TRBV7-2 to TRBJ2-7; D could derive from TRBD1 or TRBD2 (5 bases each). The CDR3 nucleotides are TGTGCCAGCAGCTTAACAGGTTGGGGGACCCAGCAGTACGTC. This encodes CASSLTGWGTQQYV.